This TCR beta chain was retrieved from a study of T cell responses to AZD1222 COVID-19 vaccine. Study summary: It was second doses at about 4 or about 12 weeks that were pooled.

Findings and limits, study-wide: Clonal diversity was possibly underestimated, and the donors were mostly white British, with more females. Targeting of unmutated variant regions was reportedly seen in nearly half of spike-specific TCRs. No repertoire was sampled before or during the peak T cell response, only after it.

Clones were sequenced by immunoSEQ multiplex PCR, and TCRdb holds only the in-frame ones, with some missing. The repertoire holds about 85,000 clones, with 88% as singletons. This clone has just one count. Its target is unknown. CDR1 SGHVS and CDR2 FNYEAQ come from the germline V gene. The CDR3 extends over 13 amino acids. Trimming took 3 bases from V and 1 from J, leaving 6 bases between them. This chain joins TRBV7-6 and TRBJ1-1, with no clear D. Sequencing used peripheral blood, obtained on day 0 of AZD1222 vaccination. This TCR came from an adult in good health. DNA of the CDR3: TGTGCCAGCAGCTTTTCTGGGAACACTGAAGCTTTCTTT. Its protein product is CASSFSGNTEAFF. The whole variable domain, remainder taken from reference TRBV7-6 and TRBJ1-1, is GAGVSQSPRYKVTKRGQDVALRCDPISGHVSLYWYRQALGQGPEFLTYFNYEAQQDKSGLPNDRFSAERPEGSISTLTIQRTEQRDSAMYRCASSFSGNTEAFFGQGTRLTVV.